What follows are 3 T cell receptor beta chains derived from one specimen sequenced in a study of blood T cell repertoires in COVID-19. The assay was immunoSEQ multiplex PCR, and TCRdb's table has in-frame clones only and misses some. The sample shows approximately 300,000 clones, 86% of them seen only once. The sequenced sample was PBMCs or T cells enriched from blood (not recorded which). The source of these receptors is a man aged 25 to 45 who had recovered from COVID-19.

The gene calls are TRBV6-5 and TRBJ2-7; TRBD1 matches 9 bases. The CDR3 contains 14 residues. The ends lost 5 bases at V and 4 bases at J; junction bases unmatched: 6. Germline V lookup: CDR1 MNHEY, CDR2 SVGAGI. CDR3 loop: CASSTVGQGYEQYF. For the CDR3, the DNA is TGTGCCAGCAGTACGGTGGGACAGGGTTACGAGCAGTACTTC.

The rearrangement links TRBV27 to TRBJ1-5, with 7 nucleotides matching TRBD1. The CDR3 length is 19 residues. Germline CDR1 and CDR2: MNHEY and SMNVEV (reference sequence). The trim removed 10 bases at V and 0 bases at J, leaving 21 bases unmatched. The chain's CDR3 is CANRYGQDKRNYSNQPQHF. The CDR3 DNA reads as TGTGCCAACCGATACGGACAGGACAAGAGAAATTATAGCAATCAGCCCCAGCATTTT.

This clone appeared many times. This chain uses TRBV19 with TRBJ2-5; TRBD1 might be the D (5 bases). The V gene's germline CDR1 is LNHDA and CDR2 SQIVND (reference sequence). CDR3 length equals 13 residues. V was clipped by 6 bases and J by 2 bases, with 10 bases between them. CDR3 protein: CASSWAGQETQYF. DNA of the CDR3: TGTGCCAGTAGCTGGGCAGGGCAAGAGACCCAGTACTTC.